The 15 T cell receptor beta chains given below trace back to one sample, sequenced in a study of blood T cell repertoires in COVID-19. Using immunoSEQ multiplex PCR, the repertoire was profiled, and TCRdb retains in-frame clones only, with some absent. The sample yields some 330,000 clones, about nine tenths seen once. The sequencing sample was made of PBMCs or T cells enriched from blood (not recorded which). These receptors came from a man aged 30-40 years who had recovered from COVID-19.

This chain uses TRBV5-6 with TRBJ1-2; 7 bases line up with TRBD1. V was pared by 5 bases and J by 3 bases, with 7 bases of the junction left unmatched. The germline V gene has CDR1 SGHDT and CDR2 YYEEEE. The CDR3 has 14 amino acids. The CDR3 here is CASRVTGKDYGYTF. The CDR3, as DNA: TGTGCCAGCAGGGTGACAGGGAAGGACTATGGCTACACCTTC. Full variable domain (outside the CDR3, taken from reference TRBV5-6 and TRBJ1-2): DAGVTQSPTHLIKTRGQQVTLRCSPKSGHDTVSWYQQALGQGPQFIFQYYEEEERQRGNFPDRFSGHQFPNYSSELNVNALLLGDSALYLCASRVTGKDYGYTFGSGTRLTVV.

The rearrangement links TRBV5-1 to TRBJ2-1; 15 nucleotides align to TRBD2. V was pared by 4 bases and J by 4 bases, with 3 bases of the junction left unmatched. The germline V gene encodes CDR1 SGHRS and CDR2 YFSETQ. CDR3 length equals 16 residues. The CDR3 bases are TGCGCCAGCAGCACCGGGACTAGCGGGGGGTACAATGAGCAGTTCTTC. Its protein is CASSTGTSGGYNEQFF.

This chain joins TRBV24-1 and TRBJ2-7; D uncertain. V lost 2 bases and J lost 0, with 13 bases in between. In germline, CDR1 is KGHDR, CDR2 SFDVKD. The CDR3 runs 16 residues. The CDR3 here is CATSDSKTGYSYEQYF. CDR3 in DNA: TGTGCCACCAGTGATTCGAAGACTGGGTACTCCTACGAGCAGTACTTC.

The chain is built from TRBV10-2 and TRBJ1-5; D perhaps matches TRBD1 (6 bases). Germline V CDR1 and CDR2: WSHSY, SAAADI. This CDR3 has 14 residues. Trimming shortened V by 7 bases and J by 7 bases, and 17 bases separated the two germline ends. The CDR3 coding sequence is TGCGCCAGCAAAGGGGGGGGCCTAGGGCAGCCCCAGCATTTT. Protein sequence: CASKGGGLGQPQHF.

This clone was found a few times. The chain links TRBV2 to TRBJ2-7; a weak D match, TRBD1 (5 bases). Trimming pared 4 bases from V and 3 bases from J, leaving 10 bases between. In germline, CDR1 is SNHLY, CDR2 FYNNEI. This CDR3 contains 13 residues. CDR3 sequence (DNA): TGTGCCAGCAGTGCGCAGGGCGACTACGAGCAGTACTTC. Amino acids: CASSAQGDYEQYF.

The chain joins TRBV5-1 to TRBJ1-3, with 9 positions matching TRBD1. The CDR3 consists of 13 residues. After removal of 4 bases from V and 7 bases from J, the junction contained 3 bases not matched to a gene. The germline gives CDR1 SGHRS, CDR2 YFSETQ. The CDR3 DNA is TGCGCCAGCAGCGCGGGACAGGGTAACACCATATATTTT. Protein sequence: CASSAGQGNTIYF.

The chain has TRBV10-2 and TRBJ1-1; TRBD1 is a possible D gene (6 bases). The CDR3 totals 13 residues. Per the germline V gene, CDR1 is WSHSY and CDR2 is SAAADI. Between the trimmed V and J ends, which lost 5 bases and 4 bases, there was a span of 11 bases. The CDR3 is CASSYREGTEAFF. The CDR3 DNA is TGCGCCAGCAGTTACAGGGAGGGCACTGAAGCTTTCTTT.

In this sample, this clone turned up once. V gene TRBV5-4 combines with J gene TRBJ2-3; the match to TRBD1 covers 7 bases. Trimming removed 4 bases from V and 6 bases from J; junction bases left unmatched: 11. This CDR3 is built from 15 residues. Germline CDR1 SGHNT, CDR2 YYREEE (reference sequence). CDR3 amino acids: CASSPETGYGDTQYF. The CDR3 DNA reads TGTGCCAGCAGCCCCGAGACAGGGTACGGTGATACGCAGTATTTT.

The DNA for the CDR3 is TGTGCCAGCAGCGTAGCCGGAGGGGACCTTGAGCAGTTCTTC. Residues: CASSVAGGDLEQFF. This sequence joins TRBV9 and TRBJ2-1; D is perhaps TRBD2 (6 bases). The germline V gene has CDR1 SGDLS and CDR2 YYNGEE. CDR3 length: 14 residues. V lost 0 bases to trimming and J lost 9 bases, with 13 bases between them. The full variable domain, in which reference TRBV9 and TRBJ2-1 provide the parts outside the CDR3, is DSGVTQTPKHLITATGQRVTLRCSPRSGDLSVYWYQQSLDQGLQFLIQYYNGEERAKGNILERFSAQQFPDLHSELNLSSLELGDSALYFCASSVAGGDLEQFFGPGTRLTVL.

In DNA, the CDR3 is TGTGCCAGCAGCCTCCGACAGGGGCGGGACTATGGCTACACCTTC. As protein: CASSLRQGRDYGYTF. The chain links TRBV3-1 (or the pseudogene TRBV3-2) to TRBJ1-2; TRBD1 matches 8 bases. The CDR3 length is 15 residues. Per germline, CDR1 LGHDT and CDR2 YNNKEL (reference sequence). V lost 4 bases, J lost 3 bases, and 7 bases stayed unmatched.

V is TRBV5-6 and J is TRBJ2-2; 8 nucleotides match TRBD2. Germline V gene sequence: CDR1 SGHDT, CDR2 YYEEEE. Trimming at V came to 3 bases and at J to 4 bases, leaving 2 bases not matched to a gene. CDR3 length: 14 amino acids. This chain's CDR3 is CASSSRGGTGELFF. The DNA for the CDR3 is TGTGCCAGCAGCTCACGGGGGGGCACCGGGGAGCTGTTTTTT.

The chain uses TRBV6-5 and TRBJ2-5; 12 nucleotides agree with TRBD2. J was trimmed by 6 bases and V by 0 bases; bases with no gene match: 5. Germline CDR1 is MNHEY and CDR2 is SVGAGI. The CDR3 contains 16 residues. CDR3 sequence: CASSYSLAGGTKTQYF. DNA of the CDR3: TGTGCCAGCAGTTACTCGCTAGCGGGGGGGACAAAGACCCAGTACTTC.

The gene calls are TRBV6-5 and TRBJ1-5, with D possibly matching TRBD1 (5 bases). Per germline, CDR1 MNHEY and CDR2 SVGAGI. V was pared by 7 bases and J by 0 bases, with 13 bases between. The CDR3 extends over 15 amino acids. CDR3 amino acids: CASILGGTSNQPQHF. CDR3 in DNA: TGTGCCAGCATTCTCGGGGGGACTAGCAATCAGCCCCAGCATTTT.

The chain uses TRBV11-2 and TRBJ2-5; D perhaps matches TRBD2 (6 bases). The V gene's germline CDR1 is SGHAT and CDR2 FQNNGV. V was pared by 0 bases and J by 4 bases, with 9 bases between. The CDR3 covers 14 residues. CDR3 coding DNA: TGTGCCAGCAGCTTAGATCTACTAGCAGAGACCCAGTACTTC. This translates into CASSLDLLAETQYF.

The rearrangement links TRBV6-6 to TRBJ2-7, with a possible D match to TRBD2 (5 bases). V was pared by 8 bases and J by 0 bases, with 11 bases between. Per germline, CDR1 MNHNY and CDR2 SVGAGI (reference sequence). This CDR3 is 13 amino acids long. The CDR3 sequence is CASEGRSSYEQYF. In DNA form, the CDR3 reads TGTGCCAGCGAGGGTAGGAGCTCCTACGAGCAGTACTTC.